This T cell receptor beta chain was observed in a study of blood T cells in healthy people across ages. This clonotype was detected a few times. Germline V gene data show CDR1 as MNHEY and CDR2 as SVGAGI. The V end was cut by 6 bases, the J end by 0 bases, with 8 bases between. The CDR3 runs 13 residues. Sample donors were healthy Caucasian individuals that came from Russia, aged roughly 6 to 100. Then a second PCR, running about 6 to 11 cycles, was carried out with a sample-barcoded 5' primer and a J-beta primer mix. TCRdb called the 5' RACE reads again in MiXCR, with one record for every CDR3 protein. There are 600,000 or so distinct CDR3 sequences in the sample; around 21% occur only once, and 3.5% to 4% lies in the top ten.

V and J are TRBV6-5 and TRBJ1-1; D gene ambiguous. This receptor was taken from a man aged 70-80 years in good health. The sample was blood. In DNA form, the CDR3 reads TGTGCCAGCAGGTCTGCCATGAACACTGAAGCTTTCTTT. Protein product: CASRSAMNTEAFF.